This entry lists 11 T cell receptor beta chains sequenced from one sample in a study of shared T cell receptors in the human thymus (dated by TCRdb to the early 2020s). Receptor libraries were prepared by the immunoSEQ multiplex PCR assay. The immuneACCESS repertoire file appears here via TCRdb, limited to in-frame rearrangements. These files lack a portion of the clones; in checked studies, under half of the deficit traces to unresolved V genes, and the cause of the others is not known. The sample table shows over 350,000 clones, and 85% to 95% are seen once. The top ten clones comprise roughly 0.021% of the sample. The sequencing input was thymocytes. The receptors shown here come from a human donor.

The chain employs TRBV27 and TRBJ2-5, with D maybe TRBD2 (7 bases). This CDR3 has 18 residues. CDR1 is MNHEY, CDR2 SMNVEV, per germline (reference sequence). V was clipped by 2 bases and J by 5 bases, with 24 bases between them. CDR3 loop: CASSLGREPGFRGETQYF. The CDR3 nucleotides are TGTGCCAGCAGTTTAGGGCGGGAGCCTGGATTTAGGGGGGAGACCCAGTACTTC.

V gene TRBV28 combines with J gene TRBJ2-7; 10 bases match TRBD2. The CDR3 has 14 amino acids. The V segment lost 6 bases and the J segment 7 bases; nucleotides outside the gene matches: 9. Looked up from germline, CDR1 is MDHEN and CDR2 is SYDVKM. CDR3 sequence: CASSRILAGEEQYF. In DNA form, the CDR3 reads TGTGCCAGCAGCCGGATTCTAGCGGGAGAAGAGCAGTACTTC.

The chain couples TRBV5-4 to TRBJ2-1, with D perhaps matching TRBD1 (5 bases). V was cut by 4 bases and J by 2 bases, with 13 bases left in between. This CDR3 region has 15 residues. Germline CDR1 SGHNT, CDR2 YYREEE (reference sequence). The CDR3 spells CASSTDKDPYNEQFF. Here the CDR3 DNA reads TGTGCCAGCAGCACGGACAAGGACCCCTACAATGAGCAGTTCTTC. The full variable domain, in which reference TRBV5-4 and TRBJ2-1 provide the parts outside the CDR3, is ETGVTQSPTHLIKTRGQQVTLRCSSQSGHNTVSWYQQALGQGPQFIFQYYREEENGRGNFPPRFSGLQFPNYSSELNVNALELDDSALYLCASSTDKDPYNEQFFGPGTRLTVL.

The V and J genes are TRBV19 and TRBJ2-7; 11 nucleotides line up with TRBD2. V lost 4 bases and J lost 2; bases outside the gene matches: 4. Germline V CDR1 and CDR2: LNHDA, SQIVND (reference sequence). The CDR3 covers 15 residues. CDR3 sequence (DNA): TGTGCCAGTAGTAATAGCGGGAGGGGCGCCTACGAGCAGTACTTC. Translating gives CASSNSGRGAYEQYF.

CDR3 in DNA: TGTGCCAGCAGCTTACCAGGGTGGGGAGAAAGCGCAGATACGCAGTATTTT. Its protein product is CASSLPGWGESADTQYF. This chain links TRBV7-8 with TRBJ2-3; D tentatively reads TRBD1 or TRBD2 (5 bases each). CDR3 length equals 17 residues. In germline, CDR1 is SGHVS, CDR2 FQNEAQ. V dropped 2 bases and J dropped 4 bases, with 19 bases sitting between them.

The V gene is TRBV6-1, the J gene TRBJ2-7, with D possibly being TRBD1 (7 bases). CDR1 MNHNS and CDR2 SASEGT come from the germline V gene. Between the trimmed V and J ends, which lost 8 bases and 3 bases, there was a span of 20 bases. This CDR3 is 15 amino acids long. In DNA form, the CDR3 reads TGTGCCAGCGCTTCTGGGGCAGGGGGGTACTACGAGCAGTACTTC. Its protein is CASASGAGGYYEQYF.

The rearrangement uses TRBV5-6 and TRBJ2-1; D gene ambiguous. CDR1 and CDR2 (germline): SGHDT, YYEEEE. The CDR3 is made up of 14 amino acids. Between the trimmed V and J ends, which lost 3 bases and 2 bases, there was a span of 9 bases. The CDR3 loop is CASSSSRTYNEQFF. The DNA of the CDR3 is TGTGCCAGCAGCTCCTCGAGGACCTACAATGAGCAGTTCTTC.

The chain's CDR3 is CASSQRSGRAHNEQFF. CDR3 coding DNA: TGCGCCAGCAGCCAAAGAAGCGGGAGGGCCCACAATGAGCAGTTCTTC. The V and J genes are TRBV4-1 and TRBJ2-1; 10 bases agree with TRBD2. V trimming: 2 bases; J trimming: 5 bases; junction bases outside the gene matches: 6. Germline CDR1 reads MGHRA; CDR2 reads YSYEKL. This CDR3 spans 16 amino acids.

The rearrangement links TRBV11-3 to TRBJ2-7, with D maybe TRBD2 (6 bases). Germline CDR1 SGHNT, CDR2 YENEEA. V gave up 2 bases and J gave up 6 bases, with 17 bases separating them. This CDR3 has 15 amino acids. The CDR3 is CASSLQAGSVAEQYF. The CDR3 DNA sequence: TGTGCCAGCAGCTTACAGGCGGGAAGCGTGGCCGAGCAGTACTTC.

The chain carries TRBV6-1 and TRBJ2-5; 7 bases line up with TRBD1. The CDR3 runs 14 residues. CDR1 and CDR2 from the germline V gene are MNHNS and SASEGT. Trimming at V came to 7 bases and at J to 6 bases, leaving 11 bases not matched to a gene. The CDR3 region is CASNGRQGGKTQYF. The CDR3 DNA follows: TGTGCCAGCAATGGCCGACAGGGCGGAAAGACCCAGTACTTC.

The V and J genes are TRBV15 and TRBJ2-1, with 8 bases fitting TRBD2. Trimming removed 0 bases from V and 9 bases from J; junction bases left unmatched: 22. The CDR3 sequence is 20 residues long. The germline CDR1 and CDR2 sequences are LNHNV and YYDKDF (reference sequence). The CDR3: CATSREASRNTGGPISEQFF. In DNA form, the CDR3 reads TGTGCCACCAGCAGAGAGGCGTCTAGGAATACGGGAGGGCCGATAAGTGAGCAGTTCTTC.